Presented here are 12 T cell receptor beta chains from one specimen sequenced in a study of T cell changes during pregnancy in multiple sclerosis. The protocol was immunoSEQ multiplex PCR, while the TCRdb copy is restricted to in-frame clones and leaves out a portion. The profile shows roughly 39,000 clones, just over 90% of them singletons. Source material: PBMCs (not recorded whether the cells were cultured). These receptor sequences come from a female donor with multiple sclerosis, enrolled in a pregnancy study.

The V and J genes are TRBV4-1 and TRBJ2-5, with D maybe TRBD2 (6 bases). CDR3 length: 16 residues. The germline V and J ends were trimmed by 2 bases and 5 bases, with 18 bases remaining between them. CDR1 and CDR2 from the germline V gene are MGHRA and YSYEKL. For the CDR3, the DNA is TGCGCCAGCAGCCAAATAAAAGGACTAAGAGGGGAGACCCAGTACTTC. Its protein product is CASSQIKGLRGETQYF.

This chain links TRBV12-5 with TRBJ1-5; D uncertain. V lost 5 bases to trimming and J lost 0 bases, with 14 bases between them. Germline CDR1 reads LGHNT; CDR2 reads FRNRAP. The CDR3 has 16 residues. This CDR3 reads CASGPRIFHSNQPQHF. CDR3 in DNA: TGTGCTAGTGGTCCCCGGATCTTTCATAGCAATCAGCCCCAGCATTTT. Together with reference TRBV12-5 and TRBJ1-5, the CDR3 gives the full variable domain: DARVTQTPRHKVTEMGQEVTMRCQPILGHNTVFWYRQTMMQGLELLAYFRNRAPLDDSGMPKDRFSAEMPDATLATLKIQPSEPRDSAVYFCASGPRIFHSNQPQHFGDGTRLSIL.

This chain links TRBV29-1 with TRBJ1-2, with 8 nucleotides matching TRBD1. The trim removed 7 bases at V and 7 bases at J, leaving 8 bases unmatched. The CDR3 extends over 12 amino acids. Germline assignment: CDR1 SQVTM and CDR2 ANQGSEA. The CDR3 loop reads CSAGQGWSGYTF. DNA for the CDR3: TGCAGCGCCGGACAGGGATGGTCTGGCTACACCTTC.

The chain couples TRBV6-1 to TRBJ1-2; D might be TRBD1 (6 bases). Per germline, CDR1 MNHNS and CDR2 SASEGT. The length of the CDR3 is 13 residues. V lost 9 bases and J lost 0, with 11 bases in between. The CDR3 region has the DNA TGTGCCAGTTACCGGACAGCTAACTATGGCTACACCTTC. Translating it yields CASYRTANYGYTF.

This clone was seen just once. The chain is built from TRBV25-1 and TRBJ2-7, with 7 bases fitting TRBD2. CDR1 is MGHDK and CDR2 is SYGVNS in the germline V gene. The ends lost 6 bases at V and 0 bases at J; junction bases unmatched: 5. The CDR3 covers 14 residues. The CDR3 spells CASRSGLNSYEQYF. DNA of the CDR3: TGTGCCAGCAGATCGGGACTAAACTCCTACGAGCAGTACTTC.

V is TRBV11-2 and J is TRBJ1-1; no reliable D call. Trimming pared 1 base from V and 6 bases from J, leaving 9 bases between. This CDR3 spans 13 amino acids. Germline V gene lookup returns CDR1 SGHAT and CDR2 FQNNGV. Here the CDR3 DNA reads TGTGCCAGCAGCTTAGCGTCGCGTGCTGAAGCTTTCTTT. Translation gives CASSLASRAEAFF.

This sequence joins TRBV11-2 and TRBJ2-3; 13 positions agree with TRBD2. Losses at the gene ends were 3 bases for V and 4 bases for J; bases not matched to a gene: 13. The germline V gene encodes CDR1 SGHAT and CDR2 FQNNGV. This CDR3 has 19 amino acids. The CDR3 region is CASSLGPGTSGKGADTQYF. The CDR3 nucleotides are TGTGCCAGCAGCTTGGGGCCGGGGACTAGCGGGAAGGGGGCAGATACGCAGTATTTT.

V is TRBV18 and J is TRBJ2-1; D is possibly TRBD1 (6 bases). V shed 2 bases and J shed 7 bases, with 15 bases lying between them. Looked up from germline, CDR1 is KGHSH and CDR2 is LQKENI. The CDR3 runs 15 residues. CDR3 coding DNA: TGTGCCAGCTCACCAAGTGGGGACACTGCGAATGAGCAGTTCTTC. Amino acid sequence: CASSPSGDTANEQFF.

The chain couples TRBV7-3 to TRBJ1-1; a weak D match, TRBD1 (6 bases). Germline assignment: CDR1 SGHTA and CDR2 FQGTGA. The CDR3 loop spans 16 amino acids. V lost 0 bases, J lost 1 base, and 12 bases lay in between. DNA of the CDR3: TGTGCCAGCAGCTTAACGGGAGGGGGAGGGAACACTGAAGCTTTCTTT. This translates into CASSLTGGGGNTEAFF.

The V gene is TRBV30, the J gene TRBJ1-3; D is unresolved. The CDR3 is made up of 13 amino acids. Trimming stripped 3 bases from V and 2 bases from J, with 8 bases between. Germline V gives CDR1 GTSNPN, CDR2 SVGIG (reference sequence). CDR3 nucleotides: TGTGCCTGGAGATACGGTCCTGGAAACACCATATATTTT. Translating it yields CAWRYGPGNTIYF.

CDR3 sequence: CASSWARGVRHEQFF. The CDR3 region has the DNA TGTGCCAGCAGCTGGGCTCGGGGGGTTCGGCATGAGCAGTTCTTC. This chain connects TRBV5-6 to TRBJ2-1; 7 positions agree with TRBD2. This CDR3 is 15 amino acids long. Losses at the gene ends were 3 bases for V and 8 bases for J; bases not matched to a gene: 11. CDR1 is SGHDT and CDR2 is YYEEEE in the germline V gene.

The V call is TRBV6-6, the J call TRBJ2-2; D remains unclear. The CDR3 spans 14 residues. Trimming cost V 0 bases and J 4 bases, with 6 bases left between them. The V gene's germline CDR1 is MNHNY and CDR2 SVGAGI (reference sequence). The chain's CDR3 is CASSYSVVTGELFF. Here the CDR3 DNA reads TGTGCCAGCAGTTACTCGGTGGTCACCGGGGAGCTGTTTTTT.